This T cell receptor beta chain was captured in a study of human T cells and chemical hapten exposure. Regarding time point: patch test 1, 2 weeks after DPC sensitization. Treatment described: therapeutic diphenylcyclopropenone sensitization with weekly scalp DPC. Study-wide findings and caveats: Relative to control repertoires, expanded TCRs gave rise to significantly more large CDR3 similarity clusters.

MiXCR, applied by TCRdb to the RACE reads, yields one record per CDR3 protein. The data contain about 74,000 distinct CDR3 sequences, 25% to 40% of them seen just once; the ten biggest clones take up roughly 10%. About this clonotype itself: Its target is not known.

The V gene lost 0 bases and the J gene lost 1 base, with 11 bases spanning the gap. The CDR3 spans 16 residues. Germline CDR1 reads SGDLS; CDR2 reads YYNGEE. The sequence was obtained from a man in his forties or fifties with alopecia areata. Some clones in this sample may be carry-over from other donors' samples. This chain connects TRBV9 to TRBJ2-1; D unresolved. The sample in question was whole blood, obtained in connection with sensitization to the hapten diphenylcyclopropenone (DPC). In DNA form, the CDR3 reads TGTGCCAGCAGCGTAGGGTGGCGAAAGTCCTACAATGAGCAGTTCTTC. Amino acids: CASSVGWRKSYNEQFF.